The next 32 T cell receptor beta chains were all read from a single sample in a study of shared clonotypes between healthy human individuals. Some clones are missing from TCRdb's copy, which holds only in-frame ones; the method was immunoSEQ multiplex PCR. The table shows about 2.3 million clones, with approximately 90% occurring only once. The sample taken for sequencing was naive CD4+ T cells from PBMCs. The subset here: CD45RA+ positively selected. The receptors come from a man aged 18 to 35 in good health. Some clones in this sample may be carry-over from other donors' samples.

The V call is TRBV18, the J call TRBJ2-3; D not resolved. CDR3 size: 12 residues. V shed 1 base and J shed 3 bases, with 2 bases lying between them. Per the germline V gene, CDR1 is KGHSH and CDR2 is LQKENI. CDR3 amino acids: CASSPQTDTQYF. The CDR3 nucleotides read TGTGCCAGCTCACCACAGACAGATACGCAGTATTTT.

The chain has TRBV7-9 and TRBJ1-1; D might be TRBD1 (6 bases). Per germline, CDR1 SEHNR and CDR2 FQNEAQ (reference sequence). The CDR3 is 15 amino acids. V shed 1 base and J shed 0 bases, with 9 bases lying between them. Written as DNA, the CDR3 is TGTGCCAGCAGCTTAGTAGGGACACTGAACACTGAAGCTTTCTTT. Amino acid sequence: CASSLVGTLNTEAFF. Full variable domain (missing parts from reference TRBV7-9 and TRBJ1-1): DTGVSQNPRHKITKRGQNVTFRCDPISEHNRLYWYRQTLGQGPEFLTYFQNEAQLEKSRLLSDRFSAERPKGSFSTLEIQRTEQGDSAMYLCASSLVGTLNTEAFFGQGTRLTVV.

The rearrangement uses TRBV5-1 and TRBJ2-3; tentative D call: TRBD2 (6 bases). From germline, CDR1 is SGHRS and CDR2 YFSETQ. Between the trimmed V and J ends, which lost 0 bases and 4 bases, there was a span of 12 bases. This CDR3 contains 15 residues. The CDR3 DNA reads TGCGCCAGCAGCTTGGGGGGACTGGATGCAGATACGCAGTATTTT. This gives the protein CASSLGGLDADTQYF. The full variable domain, completed using reference TRBV5-1 and TRBJ2-3, is KAGVTQTPRYLIKTRGQQVTLSCSPISGHRSVSWYQQTPGQGLQFLFEYFSETQRNKGNFPGRFSGRQFSNSRSEMNVSTLELGDSALYLCASSLGGLDADTQYFGPGTRLTVL.

As concerns this clone: Other DNA sequences of this sample code for an identical CDR3. The V and J genes are TRBV7-3 and TRBJ1-2, with 9 nucleotides matching TRBD1. The CDR3 is 14 amino acids. Germline assignment: CDR1 SGHTA and CDR2 FQGTGA. Trimming removed 5 bases from V and 2 bases from J; junction bases left unmatched: 3. CDR3 DNA sequence: TGTGCCAGCAGCCCCGGACAGGGGAACTATGGCTACACCTTC. This codes for CASSPGQGNYGYTF. The complete variable domain, with remaining parts taken from reference TRBV7-3 and TRBJ1-2, reads GAGVSQTPSNKVTEKGKYVELRCDPISGHTALYWYRQSLGQGPEFLIYFQGTGAADDSGLPNDRFFAVRPEGSVSTLKIQRTERGDSAVYLCASSPGQGNYGYTFGSGTRLTVV.

The V gene is TRBV9, the J gene TRBJ1-1; no clear D gene. Trimming took off 3 bases at V and 0 bases at J, with 12 bases between the two ends. From germline, CDR1 is SGDLS and CDR2 YYNGEE. The CDR3 length is 15 residues. CDR3 residues: CASSALPGMNTEAFF. The CDR3 DNA reads as TGTGCCAGCAGCGCTCTTCCAGGAATGAACACTGAAGCTTTCTTT.

This rearrangement joins TRBV15 to TRBJ1-1, with 7 bases lining up with TRBD1. CDR1 and CDR2 from the germline V gene are LNHNV and YYDKDF (reference sequence). This CDR3 is 12 amino acids long. Unmatched junction bases numbered 3, after V lost 8 bases and J lost 3 bases. Here the CDR3 reads CATGTADTEAFF. CDR3 bases: TGTGCCACCGGGACAGCAGACACTGAAGCTTTCTTT.

The chain is built from TRBV7-3 and TRBJ2-7; D is undetermined. V was pared by 1 base and J by 5 bases, with 15 bases between. This CDR3 region has 15 residues. The V gene's germline CDR1 is SGHTA and CDR2 FQGTGA. In DNA form, the CDR3 reads TGTGCCAGCAGCTTAATGGCTGCGCGAGTTGACGAGCAGTACTTC. This translates into CASSLMAARVDEQYF. The full variable domain, rest sourced from reference TRBV7-3 and TRBJ2-7, is GAGVSQTPSNKVTEKGKYVELRCDPISGHTALYWYRQSLGQGPEFLIYFQGTGAADDSGLPNDRFFAVRPEGSVSTLKIQRTERGDSAVYLCASSLMAARVDEQYFGPGTRLTVT.

The genes are TRBV11-2 and TRBJ2-2; D gene ambiguous. The ends were cut back, 1 base at V and 5 bases at J, with 8 bases in the middle. The CDR3 contains 14 residues. Germline CDR1 and CDR2: SGHAT and FQNNGV. The DNA of the CDR3 is TGTGCCAGCAGCTTAGTGTGGGGAACCGGGGAGCTGTTTTTT. Its translation is CASSLVWGTGELFF.

The chain links TRBV5-4 to TRBJ2-1, with TRBD2 matching over 9 bases. CDR1 and CDR2 from the germline V gene are SGHNT and YYREEE (reference sequence). This CDR3 has 15 residues. J gave up 6 bases and V 4 bases, and 8 bases lay outside the gene matches. CDR3 DNA: TGTGCCAGCAGCCAGGGACTAGCTTCTGGCAATGAGCAGTTCTTC. It translates to CASSQGLASGNEQFF.

The genes are TRBV7-2 and TRBJ1-1; 8 positions agree with TRBD1. Trimming cost V 0 bases and J 0 bases; bases outside gene matches: 9. Looked up from germline, CDR1 is SGHTA and CDR2 is FQGNSA. This CDR3 comprises 18 residues. CDR3 amino acids: CASSLARDRSIMNTEAFF. CDR3 sequence (DNA): TGTGCCAGCAGCTTAGCGCGGGACAGGAGCATCATGAACACTGAAGCTTTCTTT.

This clone has only a few counts. This chain links TRBV18 with TRBJ2-7; a weak D match, TRBD1 (6 bases). Germline CDR1 and CDR2: KGHSH and LQKENI. V was cut by 6 bases and J by 5 bases, with 14 bases left in between. This CDR3 has 13 amino acids. CDR3 residues: CASSRNRAHEQYF. DNA for the CDR3: TGTGCCAGCTCGCGCAACAGGGCCCACGAGCAGTACTTC.

The chain has TRBV6-4 and TRBJ2-1; 8 bases fit TRBD2. V shed 2 bases, J shed 7 bases, and the junction held 7 bases outside the gene matches. This CDR3 is 15 amino acids long. From germline, CDR1 is MRHNA and CDR2 SNTAGT. This chain's CDR3 is CASSDAGGKGNEQFF. Here the CDR3 DNA reads TGTGCCAGCAGTGACGCGGGAGGAAAGGGAAATGAGCAGTTCTTC.

V gene TRBV25-1 combines with J gene TRBJ1-1; possibly TRBD1 for D (6 bases). V was pared by 2 bases and J by 3 bases, with 16 bases between. This CDR3 contains 16 residues. The germline gives CDR1 MGHDK, CDR2 SYGVNS. The CDR3 loop reads CASSELGGREDTEAFF. In nucleotides, the CDR3 is TGTGCCAGCAGTGAACTAGGGGGACGGGAGGACACTGAAGCTTTCTTT.

V is TRBV10-3 and J is TRBJ2-7; D not certain. CDR1 and CDR2 (germline): ENHRY, SYGVKD. This CDR3 contains 13 residues. Trimming stripped 4 bases from V and 2 bases from J, with 9 bases between. This chain's CDR3 is CAISVVQAYEQYF. In DNA, the CDR3 is TGTGCCATCAGTGTGGTGCAGGCCTACGAGCAGTACTTC.

The V gene is TRBV29-1, the J gene TRBJ2-1; TRBD2 matches 7 bases. V lost 7 bases and J lost 7; bases outside the gene matches: 10. Germline lookup yields CDR1 SQVTM and CDR2 ANQGSEA. The CDR3 spans 13 residues. This CDR3 reads CSAAGTIGNEQFF. CDR3 coding DNA: TGCAGCGCCGCCGGGACTATTGGTAATGAGCAGTTCTTC.

The chain joins TRBV6-1 to TRBJ1-2; D gene uncertain. Trimming removed 1 base at V and 5 bases at J, with 20 bases between. Germline assignment: CDR1 MNHNS and CDR2 SASEGT. CDR3 length: 17 amino acids. CDR3 coding DNA: TGTGCCAGCAGTGAAGTACCGACCCCTGCATTCGGGTATGGCTACACCTTC. It yields the protein CASSEVPTPAFGYGYTF.

V and J are TRBV5-4 and TRBJ2-3; 7 bases map to TRBD2. From germline, CDR1 is SGHNT and CDR2 YYREEE (reference sequence). V shed 6 bases and J 1 base; nucleotides not matched to a gene: 23. The CDR3 totals 20 residues. This CDR3 reads CASMRWPGGRAPGGTDTQYF. The DNA for the CDR3 is TGTGCCAGCATGAGGTGGCCTGGAGGGAGGGCCCCGGGGGGCACAGATACGCAGTATTTT.

CDR3 nucleotide sequence: TGTGCCAGTAGTACACAGGGGGCAGTGAACACTGAAGCTTTCTTT. Its translation is CASSTQGAVNTEAFF. The rearrangement uses TRBV19 and TRBJ1-1; 9 nucleotides agree with TRBD1. The CDR3 consists of 15 residues. Germline assignment: CDR1 LNHDA and CDR2 SQIVND (reference sequence). The junction had 3 bases not matched to a gene; V was cut back by 4 bases and J by 0 bases.

The J gene is TRBJ2-1, the V gene TRBV2; a weak D match, TRBD1 (6 bases). Trimming took off 5 bases at V and 6 bases at J, with 20 bases between the two ends. This CDR3 comprises 16 residues. In germline, CDR1 is SNHLY, CDR2 FYNNEI. CDR3 region: CASSSDSHTGSNEQFF. CDR3 DNA: TGTGCCAGCAGTTCGGACAGCCATACTGGTAGCAATGAGCAGTTCTTC.

The V gene is TRBV5-1, the J gene TRBJ1-5; no clear D gene. Trimming shortened V by 4 bases and J by 4 bases, and 15 bases separated the two germline ends. Germline V gives CDR1 SGHRS, CDR2 YFSETQ. CDR3 length equals 15 residues. Here the CDR3 reads CASSPQTDSNQPQHF. The CDR3 nucleotides are TGCGCCAGCAGCCCTCAAACCGACTCGAATCAGCCCCAGCATTTT.

This chain joins TRBV5-6 and TRBJ2-2, with D unresolved. V shed 1 base and J shed 3 bases, with 7 bases lying between them. There are 14 residues in the CDR3. Germline loops: CDR1 SGHDT, CDR2 YYEEEE. DNA for the CDR3: TGTGCCAGCAGCTTGAGCCTCTACACCGGGGAGCTGTTTTTT. Amino acids: CASSLSLYTGELFF.

Comments on this clone: Within the sample, other DNA sequences also encode this same CDR3. The chain joins TRBV5-1 to TRBJ2-1; 11 nucleotides match TRBD2. The CDR3 has 14 amino acids. V was clipped by 4 bases and J by 6 bases; unmatched bases: 3. Per germline, CDR1 SGHRS and CDR2 YFSETQ. In DNA form, the CDR3 reads TGCGCCAGCAGCCTAGCGGGGGGTGTCAATGAGCAGTTCTTC. Encoded protein: CASSLAGGVNEQFF.

This clone was seen once. The chain uses TRBV6-1 and TRBJ1-1; 10 positions match TRBD1. The CDR3 totals 14 residues. The V and J ends lost 7 bases and 5 bases, in that order; junction bases with no gene match: 7. CDR1 and CDR2 from the germline V gene are MNHNS and SASEGT. The CDR3 DNA sequence: TGTGCCAGCAACCGGGACAGGGGCTGGACTGAAGCTTTCTTT. This gives the protein CASNRDRGWTEAFF.

The chain has TRBV2 and TRBJ2-4; 7 bases line up with TRBD1. In germline, CDR1 is SNHLY, CDR2 FYNNEI. The V segment lost 2 bases and the J segment 10 bases; nucleotides outside the gene matches: 5. This CDR3 has 13 residues. The CDR3 nucleotides read TGTGCCAGCAGTGAAAGGGGGCAGACTATTCAGTACTTC. Encoded protein: CASSERGQTIQYF.

This clone has only a few counts. The CDR3 DNA follows: TGTGCCAGTAGTCTCTGGACAGGGAACGGCAATCAGCCCCAGCATTTT. The encoded protein is CASSLWTGNGNQPQHF. This sequence joins TRBV19 and TRBJ1-5, with TRBD1 identical over 8 bases. CDR1 and CDR2 from the germline V gene are LNHDA and SQIVND (reference sequence). V shed 5 bases, J shed 2 bases, and the junction held 8 bases outside the gene matches. CDR3 length equals 16 residues.

V gene TRBV9 combines with J gene TRBJ1-2; D possibly corresponds to TRBD1 (5 bases). This CDR3 is 15 amino acids long. Germline values: CDR1 SGDLS, CDR2 YYNGEE. V lost 0 bases and J lost 3, with 12 bases in between. CDR3 residues: CASSVEGRAHYGYTF. CDR3 bases: TGTGCCAGCAGCGTAGAAGGCAGGGCCCACTATGGCTACACCTTC.

J is TRBJ2-5 and V is TRBV7-2, with 10 bases aligning to TRBD1. This CDR3 is built from 16 residues. The V segment lost 4 bases and the J segment 5 bases; nucleotides outside the gene matches: 10. CDR1 is SGHTA, CDR2 FQGNSA, per germline. CDR3 coding DNA: TGTGCCAGCAGCTACAGCGGGACAGGGGTTCGCGAGACCCAGTACTTC. Its translation: CASSYSGTGVRETQYF.

This sequence joins TRBV11-3 and TRBJ2-3; TRBD1 agrees at 7 bases. V lost 5 bases and J lost 4; bases outside the gene matches: 9. This CDR3 has 15 amino acids. Germline values: CDR1 SGHNT, CDR2 YENEEA. The CDR3 bases are TGTGCCAGCAGCGTTGGTCGACAGGGTGCAGATACGCAGTATTTT. Translation gives CASSVGRQGADTQYF.

This chain joins TRBV7-9 and TRBJ1-1, with 11 bases aligning to TRBD1. After removal of 1 base from V and 1 base from J, the junction contained 8 bases not matched to a gene. This CDR3 comprises 18 residues. Per germline, CDR1 SEHNR and CDR2 FQNEAQ (reference sequence). Here the CDR3 DNA reads TGTGCCAGCAGCTTAGATTTAGGACAGGGGGCGAAGAACACTGAAGCTTTCTTT. It yields the protein CASSLDLGQGAKNTEAFF.

The chain links TRBV5-4 to TRBJ1-3; no clear D gene. Trimming removed 4 bases at V and 0 bases at J, with 2 bases between. Germline V CDR1 and CDR2: SGHNT, YYREEE (reference sequence). The CDR3 is 12 amino acids. As DNA, the CDR3 is TGTGCCAGCAGCATCTCTGGAAACACCATATATTTT. Translated, it gives CASSISGNTIYF.

This clone appeared a single time. This chain links TRBV29-1 with TRBJ1-1; tentatively, D is TRBD1 (5 bases). The germline CDR1 and CDR2 sequences are SQVTM and ANQGSEA. The CDR3 consists of 16 residues. Trimming left V 3 bases short and J 3 bases short, with 20 bases between. The CDR3: CSVEYLARAGDTEAFF. CDR3 coding DNA: TGCAGCGTTGAGTATTTGGCCAGGGCGGGGGACACTGAAGCTTTCTTT.

The V call is TRBV10-3, the J call TRBJ2-1; the match to TRBD2 covers 9 bases. Germline V gene lookup returns CDR1 ENHRY and CDR2 SYGVKD. V was pared by 6 bases and J by 0 bases, with 6 bases of the junction left unmatched. The CDR3 is 16 amino acids. The CDR3, as DNA: TGTGCCATCAGAAAGTTTAGCGGGAGCTCCTACAATGAGCAGTTCTTC. This translates into CAIRKFSGSSYNEQFF.